This T cell receptor beta chain stems from a study of CD8 T cells in ankylosing spondylitis. TCRdb recomputed calls from the 5' RACE reads with MiXCR, one row per CDR3 protein. The table records about 160,000 distinct CDR3 sequences, 15% to 20% of them present only once. Notes on this clonotype: The antigen is unknown.

V shed 0 bases and J 0 bases; nucleotides not matched to a gene: 11. Germline CDR1 reads LGHDT; CDR2 reads YNNKEL (reference sequence). CDR3 length: 20 amino acids. Study outcomes and limitations: Reportedly, matched ankylosing spondylitis synovial fluid was significantly enriched for disease-linked clones.

This chain uses TRBV3-1 with TRBJ2-1; 10 bases match TRBD2. The TCR originated in a male donor with ankylosing spondylitis or in good health (not recorded which). The sequenced sample consisted of blood, either unsorted or a sorted T cell fraction (not recorded which). The CDR3 protein is CASSQDATSGALGSYNEQFF. The CDR3 DNA follows: TGTGCCAGCAGCCAAGATGCCACTAGCGGGGCCCTCGGCTCCTACAATGAGCAGTTCTTC.